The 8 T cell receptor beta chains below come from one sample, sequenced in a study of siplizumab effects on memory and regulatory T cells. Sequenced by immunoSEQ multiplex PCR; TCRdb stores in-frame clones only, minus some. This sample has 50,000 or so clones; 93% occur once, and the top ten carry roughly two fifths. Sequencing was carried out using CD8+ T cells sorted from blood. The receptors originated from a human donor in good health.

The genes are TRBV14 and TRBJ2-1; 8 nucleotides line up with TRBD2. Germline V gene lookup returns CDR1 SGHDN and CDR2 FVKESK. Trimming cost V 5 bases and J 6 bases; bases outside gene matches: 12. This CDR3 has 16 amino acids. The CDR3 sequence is CASSSGAGAWVNEQFF. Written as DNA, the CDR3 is TGTGCCAGCAGCTCCGGAGCGGGAGCGTGGGTCAATGAGCAGTTCTTC.

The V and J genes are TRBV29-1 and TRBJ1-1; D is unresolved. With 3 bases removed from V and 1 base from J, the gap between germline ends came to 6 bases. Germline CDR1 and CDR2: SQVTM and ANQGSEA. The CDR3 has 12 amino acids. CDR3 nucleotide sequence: TGCAGCGTTGATCCCGAGAACACTGAAGCTTTCTTT. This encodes CSVDPENTEAFF. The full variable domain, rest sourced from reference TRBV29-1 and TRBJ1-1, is SAVISQKPSRDICQRGTSLTIQCQVDSQVTMMFWYRQQPGQSLTLIATANQGSEATYESGFVIDKFPISRPNLTFSTLTVSNMSPEDSSIYLCSVDPENTEAFFGQGTRLTVV.

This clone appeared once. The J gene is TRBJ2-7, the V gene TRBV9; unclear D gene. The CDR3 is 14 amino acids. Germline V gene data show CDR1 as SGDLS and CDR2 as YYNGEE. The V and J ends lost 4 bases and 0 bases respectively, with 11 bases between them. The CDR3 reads CASSPRTASYEQYF. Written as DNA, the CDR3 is TGTGCCAGCAGCCCGCGGACGGCCTCCTACGAGCAGTACTTC.

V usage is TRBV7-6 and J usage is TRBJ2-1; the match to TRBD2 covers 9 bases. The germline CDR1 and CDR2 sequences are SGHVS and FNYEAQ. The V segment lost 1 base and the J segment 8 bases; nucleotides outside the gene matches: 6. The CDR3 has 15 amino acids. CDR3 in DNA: TGTGCCAGCAGCTTAGGCGGGAGGGCGGGGGATGAGCAGTTCTTC. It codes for CASSLGGRAGDEQFF. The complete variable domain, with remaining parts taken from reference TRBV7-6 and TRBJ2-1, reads GAGVSQSPRYKVTKRGQDVALRCDPISGHVSLYWYRQALGQGPEFLTYFNYEAQQDKSGLPNDRFSAERPEGSISTLTIQRTEQRDSAMYRCASSLGGRAGDEQFFGPGTRLTVL.

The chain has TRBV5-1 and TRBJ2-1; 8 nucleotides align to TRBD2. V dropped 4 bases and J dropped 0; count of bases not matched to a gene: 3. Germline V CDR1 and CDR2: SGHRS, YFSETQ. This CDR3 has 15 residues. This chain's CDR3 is CASSEAGGSYNEQFF. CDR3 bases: TGCGCCAGCAGCGAGGCGGGGGGCTCCTACAATGAGCAGTTCTTC.

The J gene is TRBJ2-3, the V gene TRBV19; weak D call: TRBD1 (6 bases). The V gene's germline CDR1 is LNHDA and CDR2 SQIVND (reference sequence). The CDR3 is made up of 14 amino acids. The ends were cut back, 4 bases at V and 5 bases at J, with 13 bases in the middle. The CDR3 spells CASSTYSGVDTQYF. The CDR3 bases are TGTGCCAGTAGTACATACTCAGGGGTAGATACGCAGTATTTT.

The CDR3 here is CASSEAGSGYEQYF. The CDR3 bases are TGTGCCAGCAGTGAAGCGGGTAGCGGTTACGAGCAGTACTTC. The V call is TRBV2, the J call TRBJ2-7, with D possibly matching TRBD2 (6 bases). The CDR3 runs to 14 residues. Trimming stripped 0 bases from V and 4 bases from J, with 10 bases between. The germline V gene has CDR1 SNHLY and CDR2 FYNNEI.

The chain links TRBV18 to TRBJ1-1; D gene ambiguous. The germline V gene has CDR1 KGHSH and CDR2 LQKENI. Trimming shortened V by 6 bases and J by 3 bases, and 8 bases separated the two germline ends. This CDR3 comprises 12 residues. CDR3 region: CASSFGDTEAFF. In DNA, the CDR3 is TGTGCCAGCTCGTTCGGGGACACTGAAGCTTTCTTT.